The 32 T cell receptor beta chains presented below share a single source sample, sequenced in a study of blood T cell repertoires in COVID-19 (dated by TCRdb to 2018 to 2020). Libraries came from the immunoSEQ multiplex PCR assay. Held by TCRdb, this immuneACCESS table contains in-frame sequences only and omits some clones. Under half of the omission traces to an unresolved V gene where checked; the cause of the rest is unknown. For this sample the table gives some 250,000 clones, of which 85% to 90% were detected only once. The ten largest clones capture roughly 8.3% of the sample. The material sequenced was PBMCs or T cells enriched from blood (not recorded which). These receptors were collected from a man between 40 and 49 years old who had recovered from COVID-19.

DNA of the CDR3: TGTGCCAGCTCACGACAGTCTCACAGCACAGATACGCAGTATTTT. This sequence encodes CASSRQSHSTDTQYF. The V and J genes are TRBV18 and TRBJ2-3, with D perhaps matching TRBD1 (5 bases). Trimming stripped 4 bases from V and 0 bases from J, with 11 bases between. The CDR3 is 15 amino acids. From germline, CDR1 is KGHSH and CDR2 LQKENI.

The V and J genes are TRBV5-1 and TRBJ2-2; 13 positions match TRBD2. Germline V gives CDR1 SGHRS, CDR2 YFSETQ. This CDR3 is built from 18 residues. The V segment lost 4 bases and the J segment 6 bases; nucleotides outside the gene matches: 12. The CDR3 DNA follows: TGCGCCAGCAGCCCCGGACTAGCGGGAGAACGGAAACCCGGGGAGCTGTTTTTT. This encodes CASSPGLAGERKPGELFF.

V gene TRBV7-6 combines with J gene TRBJ1-5; D might be TRBD1 (5 bases). The CDR3 contains 17 residues. The germline V gene has CDR1 SGHVS and CDR2 FNYEAQ. V was cut by 5 bases and J by 0 bases, with 17 bases left in between. The DNA of the CDR3 is TGTGCCAGCAGCAAACGAGCCGGGGGAAGTAGCAATCAGCCCCAGCATTTT. The encoded protein is CASSKRAGGSSNQPQHF.

This chain uses TRBV11-2 with TRBJ2-6; D not certain. Germline V CDR1 and CDR2: SGHAT, FQNNGV. The CDR3 runs to 16 residues. V lost 4 bases and J 0 bases, leaving 10 bases between the germline ends. This chain's CDR3 is CASSYFLTSGANVLTF. The CDR3 region has the DNA TGTGCCAGCAGCTACTTCTTAACCTCTGGGGCCAACGTCCTGACTTTC. Together with reference TRBV11-2 and TRBJ2-6, the CDR3 gives the full variable domain: EAGVAQSPRYKIIEKRQSVAFWCNPISGHATLYWYQQILGQGPKLLIQFQNNGVVDDSQLPKDRFSAERLKGVDSTLKIQPAKLEDSAVYLCASSYFLTSGANVLTFGAGSRLTVL.

The chain employs TRBV13 and TRBJ2-7; D uncertain. This CDR3 has 15 residues. The V end lost 5 bases, the J end lost 1 base, and 15 bases lay between the germline ends. CDR1 is PRHDT and CDR2 is FYEKMQ in the germline V gene (reference sequence). The CDR3 protein is CASSPARVMSYEQYF. The CDR3 DNA reads TGTGCCAGCAGCCCCGCCCGGGTCATGTCCTACGAGCAGTACTTC.

The CDR3 region has the DNA TGTGCCAGCAGTTTGGGGGGTGGGGAGTTCTTC. Translated, it gives CASSLGGGEFF. The V call is TRBV12-3 or TRBV12-4, the J call TRBJ2-1, with D tentatively TRBD2 (6 bases). The CDR3 is 11 amino acids. With 3 bases removed from V and 14 bases from J, the gap between germline ends came to 11 bases.

The chain is built from TRBV5-1 and TRBJ2-3; no clear D. V dropped 2 bases and J dropped 2 bases, with 12 bases sitting between them. Germline CDR1 is SGHRS and CDR2 is YFSETQ. The CDR3 is 15 amino acids. CDR3 bases: TGCGCCAGCAGCTTAGACTCCCCGGACACAGATACGCAGTATTTT. Protein sequence: CASSLDSPDTDTQYF.

The chain combines TRBV29-1 with TRBJ2-7, with D unclear. Trimming cost V 4 bases and J 0 bases, with 10 bases left between them. The CDR3 contains 13 residues. Germline-derived CDR1 and CDR2 are SQVTM and ANQGSEA. As DNA, the CDR3 is TGCAGCGTTGGACAACTGAGCTCCTACGAGCAGTACTTC. Translation gives CSVGQLSSYEQYF.

The V and J genes are TRBV4-1 and TRBJ1-2, with 9 bases aligning to TRBD1. The CDR3 totals 18 residues. The V segment lost 4 bases and the J segment 4 bases; nucleotides outside the gene matches: 16. Germline CDR1 MGHRA, CDR2 YSYEKL. The CDR3 DNA reads as TGCGCCAGCAGCCCCCATCTGAAGACAGGGGGAATAGGCTATGGCTACACCTTC. Protein sequence: CASSPHLKTGGIGYGYTF.

V and J are TRBV21-1 and TRBJ2-5; the table gives TRBD2 as D, unverified against the DNA. TRBV21-1 is a pseudogene. There are 15 residues in the CDR3. The CDR3 region is CASSKFREGLETQYF. The CDR3 nucleotides read TGTGCCAGCAGCAAATTCCGGGAGGGCCTTGAGACCCAGTACTTC.

The rearrangement joins TRBV2 to TRBJ1-6, with TRBD1 matching 12 bases. After removal of 8 bases from V and 9 bases from J, the junction contained 17 bases not matched to a gene. Germline V gives CDR1 SNHLY, CDR2 FYNNEI. The CDR3 runs 18 residues. The CDR3 loop is CASLFGGQGATIGSPLHF. For the CDR3, the DNA is TGTGCCAGCCTGTTCGGGGGACAGGGGGCGACGATAGGTTCACCCCTCCACTTT. Complete variable domain (other parts from reference TRBV2 and TRBJ1-6): EPEVTQTPSHQVTQMGQEVILRCVPISNHLYFYWYRQILGQKVEFLVSFYNNEISEKSEIFDDQFSVERPDGSNFTLKIRSTKLEDSAMYFCASLFGGQGATIGSPLHFGNGTRLTVT.

The V gene is TRBV29-1, the J gene TRBJ1-3; D is perhaps TRBD1 (5 bases). CDR3 length: 13 residues. Between the trimmed V and J ends, which lost 7 bases and 1 base, there was a span of 11 bases. The germline V gene encodes CDR1 SQVTM and CDR2 ANQGSEA. CDR3 protein: CSAGGASGNTIYF. The CDR3 DNA reads TGCAGCGCGGGCGGGGCTTCTGGAAACACCATATATTTT.

The rearrangement links TRBV11-2 to TRBJ1-2; the D gene is possibly TRBD1 (6 bases). The CDR3 consists of 19 residues. V lost 4 bases and J lost 3, with 27 bases in between. Germline V lookup: CDR1 SGHAT, CDR2 FQNNGV. The CDR3 reads CASSWRVLDSSGVYYGYTF. CDR3 in DNA: TGTGCCAGCAGCTGGCGAGTACTAGACTCGTCAGGGGTTTACTATGGCTACACCTTC.

The chain couples TRBV4-3 to TRBJ1-4, with D unresolved. Trimming shortened V by 0 bases and J by 8 bases, and 13 bases separated the two germline ends. The CDR3 length is 15 residues. Germline loops: CDR1 LGHNA, CDR2 YSLEER. The CDR3: CASSQERGLGEKLFF. The CDR3, as DNA: TGCGCCAGCAGCCAAGAGCGAGGGCTCGGGGAAAAACTGTTTTTT.

The genes are TRBV19 and TRBJ2-3; the match to TRBD1 covers 9 bases. CDR1 is LNHDA, CDR2 SQIVND, per germline (reference sequence). This CDR3 has 14 residues. The trim removed 7 bases at V and 3 bases at J, leaving 5 bases unmatched. DNA of the CDR3: TGTGCCAGTACCCGGGACAGGGTTACAGATACGCAGTATTTT. Translation gives CASTRDRVTDTQYF.

V usage is TRBV7-2 and J usage is TRBJ2-7; tentative D call: TRBD2 (6 bases). Trimming took 5 bases from V and 2 from J, leaving 16 bases between them. Germline CDR1 and CDR2: SGHTA and FQGNSA. The CDR3 contains 15 residues. This chain's CDR3 is CASSINWDSPYEQYF. The CDR3 nucleotides read TGTGCCAGCAGCATAAACTGGGACTCCCCCTACGAGCAGTACTTC.

The rearrangement uses TRBV5-5 and TRBJ1-1; 11 bases match TRBD1. V trimming: 5 bases; J trimming: 5 bases; junction bases outside the gene matches: 8. CDR3 length: 15 residues. The germline CDR1 and CDR2 sequences are SGHKS and YYEKEE (reference sequence). The DNA of the CDR3 is TGTGCCAGCAGTTCGTGGACAGGGGGCTTAACTGAAGCTTTCTTT. Protein product: CASSSWTGGLTEAFF. The complete variable domain, with remaining parts taken from reference TRBV5-5 and TRBJ1-1, reads DAGVTQSPTHLIKTRGQQVTLRCSPISGHKSVSWYQQVLGQGPQFIFQYYEKEERGRGNFPDRFSARQFPNYSSELNVNALLLGDSALYLCASSSWTGGLTEAFFGQGTRLTVV.

The chain uses TRBV24-1 and TRBJ1-5; 9 nucleotides match TRBD1. The CDR3 sequence is 18 residues long. The V gene end was trimmed by 4 bases and the J gene end by 7 bases; junction bases not matched to a gene: 16. CDR1 KGHDR and CDR2 SFDVKD come from the germline V gene. The DNA for the CDR3 is TGTGCCACCAGTGAGTCGCCCGGGACAGGGCGTCGGGGACAGCCCCAGCATTTT. It yields the protein CATSESPGTGRRGQPQHF.

The chain couples TRBV18 to TRBJ2-3, with TRBD2 matching over 12 bases. J gave up 5 bases and V 0 bases, and 6 bases lay outside the gene matches. This CDR3 spans 17 amino acids. The germline V gene encodes CDR1 KGHSH and CDR2 LQKENI. CDR3 sequence reads: CASSPPLLAGGIDTQYF. Here the CDR3 DNA reads TGTGCCAGCTCACCACCGCTACTAGCGGGGGGAATAGATACGCAGTATTTT.

The sample holds one count of this clone. The chain joins TRBV10-3 to TRBJ2-5; 8 positions agree with TRBD1. Per the germline V gene, CDR1 is ENHRY and CDR2 is SYGVKD. V dropped 2 bases and J dropped 7; count of bases not matched to a gene: 6. This CDR3 spans 14 amino acids. This CDR3 reads CAISEGQGSPTQYF. DNA of the CDR3: TGTGCCATCAGTGAGGGACAGGGTTCTCCGACCCAGTACTTC.

The V gene is TRBV19, the J gene TRBJ2-1, with TRBD2 matching 7 bases. The CDR3 consists of 15 residues. The V gene's germline CDR1 is LNHDA and CDR2 SQIVND (reference sequence). The V segment lost 3 bases and the J segment 2 bases; nucleotides outside the gene matches: 4. The chain's CDR3 is CASSMMGGTYNEQFF. CDR3 nucleotides: TGTGCCAGTAGTATGATGGGAGGGACCTACAATGAGCAGTTCTTC.

The chain joins TRBV6-5 to TRBJ1-2; no clear D. From germline, CDR1 is MNHEY and CDR2 SVGAGI. The length of the CDR3 is 15 residues. V lost 5 bases and J lost 0, with 13 bases in between. The CDR3 reads CASSPGLLTNYGYTF. Written as DNA, the CDR3 is TGTGCCAGCAGTCCAGGCTTGTTGACTAACTATGGCTACACCTTC.

The chain has TRBV19 and TRBJ1-5; D call uncertain. This CDR3 has 15 amino acids. Trimming took 7 bases from V and 3 from J, leaving 16 bases between them. Germline-derived CDR1 and CDR2 are LNHDA and SQIVND (reference sequence). In DNA form, the CDR3 reads TGTGCCAGTAAGGACGGCGGAGGATACAATCAGCCCCAGCATTTT. It specifies CASKDGGGYNQPQHF.

This clone has a handful of counts. The chain employs TRBV7-2 and TRBJ2-7, with D possibly TRBD2 on 5 matching bases. The CDR3 has 12 residues. Trimming cost V 2 bases and J 5 bases, with 7 bases left between them. CDR1 is SGHTA and CDR2 is FQGNSA in the germline V gene. The CDR3 spells CASSLRGNEQYF. The CDR3 coding sequence is TGTGCCAGCAGCTTAAGAGGGAACGAGCAGTACTTC. The variable domain in full, completed from reference TRBV7-2 and TRBJ2-7, reads GAGVSQSPSNKVTEKGKDVELRCDPISGHTALYWYRQSLGQGLEFLIYFQGNSAPDKSGLPSDRFSAERTGGSVSTLTIQRTQQEDSAVYLCASSLRGNEQYFGPGTRLTVT.

CDR3 DNA: TGTGCCAGCAGCTTGGACGGGGGGACCACCTACGAGCAGTACTTC. Encoded protein: CASSLDGGTTYEQYF. V and J are TRBV5-5 and TRBJ2-7, with 7 positions matching TRBD2. Trimming took 0 bases from V and 2 from J; bases not matched to a gene: 5. Germline V gene sequence: CDR1 SGHKS, CDR2 YYEKEE (reference sequence). This CDR3 region has 15 residues.

The chain combines TRBV19 with TRBJ2-7; 8 bases map to TRBD1. Germline V gene data show CDR1 as LNHDA and CDR2 as SQIVND (reference sequence). The CDR3 extends over 13 amino acids. V lost 4 bases, J lost 7 bases, and 6 bases stayed unmatched. CDR3 sequence: CASSTQGAGEQYF. For the CDR3, the DNA is TGTGCCAGTAGTACTCAGGGGGCGGGGGAGCAGTACTTC.

The chain combines TRBV6-5 with TRBJ1-1; 10 nucleotides align to TRBD1. V shed 4 bases, J shed 1 base, and the junction held 0 bases outside the gene matches. The CDR3 runs 14 residues. Germline CDR1 MNHEY, CDR2 SVGAGI. The CDR3 loop reads CASSWDRGNTEAFF. CDR3 DNA sequence: TGTGCCAGCAGTTGGGACAGGGGGAACACTGAAGCTTTCTTT.

This chain joins TRBV19 and TRBJ1-5; 7 bases line up with TRBD1. This CDR3 is built from 17 residues. CDR1 is LNHDA, CDR2 SQIVND, per germline (reference sequence). With V trimmed by 3 bases and J by 0 bases, 8 bases remained unmatched. In DNA, the CDR3 is TGTGCCAGTAGTATGGCCCGACAGGGCAATAGCAATCAGCCCCAGCATTTT. It translates to CASSMARQGNSNQPQHF.

The rearrangement uses TRBV4-3 and TRBJ1-1; 8 positions match TRBD1. The CDR3 is 15 residues long. J gave up 3 bases and V 1 base, and 4 bases lay outside the gene matches. The germline V gene encodes CDR1 LGHNA and CDR2 YSLEER. CDR3: CASSQGQGLYTEAFF. The CDR3 DNA reads as TGCGCCAGCAGCCAAGGACAGGGGTTGTACACTGAAGCTTTCTTT.

V usage is TRBV5-1 and J usage is TRBJ2-2, with 8 bases identical to TRBD1. The junction had 7 bases not matched to a gene; V was cut back by 7 bases and J by 2 bases. CDR1 is SGHRS and CDR2 is YFSETQ in the germline V gene. The length of the CDR3 is 15 residues. The CDR3 loop is CASQGAGINTGELFF. The CDR3 region has the DNA TGCGCCAGCCAGGGGGCCGGAATAAACACCGGGGAGCTGTTTTTT. The entire variable domain, with the rest obtained from reference TRBV5-1 and TRBJ2-2, is as follows: KAGVTQTPRYLIKTRGQQVTLSCSPISGHRSVSWYQQTPGQGLQFLFEYFSETQRNKGNFPGRFSGRQFSNSRSEMNVSTLELGDSALYLCASQGAGINTGELFFGEGSRLTVL.

The chain couples TRBV29-1 to TRBJ1-2, with a tentative D call TRBD1 (5 bases). V was pared by 2 bases and J by 8 bases, with 21 bases between. The CDR3 has 15 amino acids. Germline CDR1 reads SQVTM; CDR2 reads ANQGSEA. CDR3 in amino acids: CSVEPIGGWAGGYTF. Written as DNA, the CDR3 is TGCAGCGTTGAACCCATCGGGGGTTGGGCCGGCGGCTACACCTTC.

This clone was seen a few times. This sequence joins TRBV25-1 and TRBJ2-1; TRBD2 matches 12 bases. This CDR3 has 14 residues. Germline values: CDR1 MGHDK, CDR2 SYGVNS. V trimming: 7 bases; J trimming: 6 bases; junction bases outside the gene matches: 4. As DNA, the CDR3 is TGTGCCAGCACCCCTAGCGGGAGGGCCAATGAGCAGTTCTTC. Translating gives CASTPSGRANEQFF.